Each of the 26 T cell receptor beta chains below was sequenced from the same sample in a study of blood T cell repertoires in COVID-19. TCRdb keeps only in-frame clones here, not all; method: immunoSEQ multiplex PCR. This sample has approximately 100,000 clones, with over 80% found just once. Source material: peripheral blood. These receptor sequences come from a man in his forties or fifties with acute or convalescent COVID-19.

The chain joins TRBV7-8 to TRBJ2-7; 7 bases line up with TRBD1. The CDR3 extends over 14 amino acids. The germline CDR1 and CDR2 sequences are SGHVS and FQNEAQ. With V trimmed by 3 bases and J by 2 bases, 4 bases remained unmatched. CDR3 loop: CASSFPGTAYEQYF. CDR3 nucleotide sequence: TGTGCCAGCAGCTTTCCGGGGACAGCCTACGAGCAGTACTTC. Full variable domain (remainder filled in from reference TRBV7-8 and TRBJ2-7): GAGVSQSPRYKVAKRGQDVALRCDPISGHVSLFWYQQALGQGPEFLTYFQNEAQLDKSGLPSDRFFAERPEGSVSTLKIQRTQQEDSAVYLCASSFPGTAYEQYFGPGTRLTVT.

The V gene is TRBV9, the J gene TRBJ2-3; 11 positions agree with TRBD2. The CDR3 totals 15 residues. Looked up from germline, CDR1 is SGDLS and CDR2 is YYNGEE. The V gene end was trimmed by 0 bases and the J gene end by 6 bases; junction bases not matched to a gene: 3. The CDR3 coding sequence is TGTGCCAGCAGCGTAGATGGGACTAGCGGCGATACGCAGTATTTT. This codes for CASSVDGTSGDTQYF. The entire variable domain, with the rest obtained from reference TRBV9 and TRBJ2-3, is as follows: DSGVTQTPKHLITATGQRVTLRCSPRSGDLSVYWYQQSLDQGLQFLIQYYNGEERAKGNILERFSAQQFPDLHSELNLSSLELGDSALYFCASSVDGTSGDTQYFGPGTRLTVL.

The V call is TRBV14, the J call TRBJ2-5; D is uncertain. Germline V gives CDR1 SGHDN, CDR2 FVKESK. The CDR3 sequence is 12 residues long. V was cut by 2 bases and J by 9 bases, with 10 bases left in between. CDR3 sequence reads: CASSQNVEPQYF. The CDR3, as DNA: TGTGCCAGCAGCCAAAACGTCGAGCCCCAGTACTTC.

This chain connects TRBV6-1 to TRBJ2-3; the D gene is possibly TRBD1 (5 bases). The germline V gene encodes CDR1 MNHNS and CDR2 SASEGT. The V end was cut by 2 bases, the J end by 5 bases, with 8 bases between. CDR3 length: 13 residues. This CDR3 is CASSEQGRDTQYF. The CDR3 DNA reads TGTGCCAGCAGTGAACAGGGTAGAGATACGCAGTATTTT.

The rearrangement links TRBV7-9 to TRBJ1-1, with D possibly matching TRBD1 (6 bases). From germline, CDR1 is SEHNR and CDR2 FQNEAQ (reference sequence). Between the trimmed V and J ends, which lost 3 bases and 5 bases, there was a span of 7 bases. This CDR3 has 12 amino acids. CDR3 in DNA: TGTGCCAGCAGCTTTCAGGGGACTGAAGCTTTCTTT. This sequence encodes CASSFQGTEAFF. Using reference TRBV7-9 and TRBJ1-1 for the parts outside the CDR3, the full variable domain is DTGVSQNPRHKITKRGQNVTFRCDPISEHNRLYWYRQTLGQGPEFLTYFQNEAQLEKSRLLSDRFSAERPKGSFSTLEIQRTEQGDSAMYLCASSFQGTEAFFGQGTRLTVV.

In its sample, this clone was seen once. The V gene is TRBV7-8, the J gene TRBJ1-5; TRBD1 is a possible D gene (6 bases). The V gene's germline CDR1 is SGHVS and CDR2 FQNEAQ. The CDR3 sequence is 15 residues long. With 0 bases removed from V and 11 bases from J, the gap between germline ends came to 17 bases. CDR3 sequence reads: CASSLARVEGGAQHF. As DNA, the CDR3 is TGTGCCAGCAGCTTAGCCAGGGTGGAAGGGGGGGCCCAGCATTTT. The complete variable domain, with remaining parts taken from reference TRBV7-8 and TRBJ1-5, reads GAGVSQSPRYKVAKRGQDVALRCDPISGHVSLFWYQQALGQGPEFLTYFQNEAQLDKSGLPSDRFFAERPEGSVSTLKIQRTQQEDSAVYLCASSLARVEGGAQHFGDGTRLSIL.

CDR3 in DNA: TGTGCCAGCAGCTGGACAGATAATAGCAATCAGCCCCAGCATTTT. This codes for CASSWTDNSNQPQHF. V usage is TRBV6-5 and J usage is TRBJ1-5; the D gene is possibly TRBD1 (6 bases). Germline assignment: CDR1 MNHEY and CDR2 SVGAGI. The CDR3 spans 15 residues. V lost 6 bases and J 0 bases, leaving 12 bases between the germline ends.

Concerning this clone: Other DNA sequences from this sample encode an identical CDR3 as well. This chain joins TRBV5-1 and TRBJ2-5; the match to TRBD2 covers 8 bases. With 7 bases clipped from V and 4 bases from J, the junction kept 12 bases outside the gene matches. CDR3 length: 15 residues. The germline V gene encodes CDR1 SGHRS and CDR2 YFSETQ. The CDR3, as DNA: TGCGCCAGCTCCACCCCTGGTAGCGGGGTAGAGACCCAGTACTTC. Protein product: CASSTPGSGVETQYF.

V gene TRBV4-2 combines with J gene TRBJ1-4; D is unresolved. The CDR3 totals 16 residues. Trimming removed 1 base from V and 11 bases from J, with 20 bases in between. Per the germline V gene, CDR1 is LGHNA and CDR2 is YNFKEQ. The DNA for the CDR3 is TGTGCCAGCAGCCAAGTGGGAGCTTCGGGCACTAGCAAACTGTTTTTT. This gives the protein CASSQVGASGTSKLFF.

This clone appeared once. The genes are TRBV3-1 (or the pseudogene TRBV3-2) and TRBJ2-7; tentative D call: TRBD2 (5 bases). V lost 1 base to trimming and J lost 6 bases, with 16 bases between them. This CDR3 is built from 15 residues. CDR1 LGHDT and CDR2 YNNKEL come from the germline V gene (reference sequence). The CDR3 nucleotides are TGTGCCAGCAGCCAAGGCCCCGGGGTACACGTCGAGCAGTACTTC. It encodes CASSQGPGVHVEQYF.

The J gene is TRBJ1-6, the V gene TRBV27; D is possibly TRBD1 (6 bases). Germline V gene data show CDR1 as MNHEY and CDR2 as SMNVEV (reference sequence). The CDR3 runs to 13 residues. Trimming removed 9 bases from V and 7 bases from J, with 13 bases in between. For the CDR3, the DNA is TGTGCCAGTACCGGGACACTCAATTCACCCCTCCACTTT. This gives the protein CASTGTLNSPLHF.

The CDR3 bases are TGTGCCAGCAGGGGGGACAGGGCCTATAGCAATCAGCCCCAGCATTTT. Translating gives CASRGDRAYSNQPQHF. This chain uses TRBV28 with TRBJ1-5; 9 nucleotides match TRBD1. Germline trimming cut 6 bases from V and 0 bases from J; bases unmatched to any gene: 6. CDR1 and CDR2 (germline): MDHEN, SYDVKM. The CDR3 is 16 residues long.

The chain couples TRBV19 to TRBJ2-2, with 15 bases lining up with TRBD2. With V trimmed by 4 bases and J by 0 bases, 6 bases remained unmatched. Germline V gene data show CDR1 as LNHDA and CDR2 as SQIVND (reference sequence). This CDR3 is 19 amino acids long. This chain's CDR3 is CASSRGLAGGLTNTGELFF. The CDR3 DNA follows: TGTGCCAGTAGTAGGGGACTAGCGGGGGGACTTACGAACACCGGGGAGCTGTTTTTT. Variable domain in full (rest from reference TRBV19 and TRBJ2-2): DGGITQSPKYLFRKEGQNVTLSCEQNLNHDAMYWYRQDPGQGLRLIYYSQIVNDFQKGDIAEGYSVSREKKESFPLTVTSAQKNPTAFYLCASSRGLAGGLTNTGELFFGEGSRLTVL.

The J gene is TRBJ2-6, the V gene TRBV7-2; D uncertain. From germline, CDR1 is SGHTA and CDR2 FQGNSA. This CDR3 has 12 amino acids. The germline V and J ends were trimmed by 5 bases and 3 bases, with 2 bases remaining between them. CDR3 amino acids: CASSRGANVLTF. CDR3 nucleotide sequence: TGTGCCAGCAGCCGTGGGGCCAACGTCCTGACTTTC.

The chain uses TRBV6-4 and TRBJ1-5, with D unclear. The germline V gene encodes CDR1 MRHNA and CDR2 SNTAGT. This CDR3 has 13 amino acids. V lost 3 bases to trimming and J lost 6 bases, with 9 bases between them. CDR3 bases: TGTGCCAGCAGTGAGGTATTCGGTCAGCCCCAGCATTTT. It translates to CASSEVFGQPQHF.

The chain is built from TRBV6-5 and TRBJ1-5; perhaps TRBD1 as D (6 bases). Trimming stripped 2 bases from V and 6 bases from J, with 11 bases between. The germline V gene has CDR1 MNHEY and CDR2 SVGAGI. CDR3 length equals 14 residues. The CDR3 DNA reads TGTGCCAGCAGTTACGGGGGGGCTGGTCAGCCCCAGCATTTT. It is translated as CASSYGGAGQPQHF.

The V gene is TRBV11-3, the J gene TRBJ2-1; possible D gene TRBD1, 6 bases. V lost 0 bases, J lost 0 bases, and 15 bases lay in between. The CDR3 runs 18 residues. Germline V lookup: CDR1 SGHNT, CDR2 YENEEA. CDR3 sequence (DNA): TGTGCCAGCAGCTTAGATCGGCGGACAGCCCGCTCCTACAATGAGCAGTTCTTC. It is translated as CASSLDRRTARSYNEQFF.

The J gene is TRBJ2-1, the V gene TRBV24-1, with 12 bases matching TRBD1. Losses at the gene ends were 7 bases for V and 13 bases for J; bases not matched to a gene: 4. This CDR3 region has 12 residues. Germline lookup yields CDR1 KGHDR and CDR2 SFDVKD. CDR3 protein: CATRGTGGRQFF. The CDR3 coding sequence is TGTGCCACCAGGGGGACAGGGGGCAGACAGTTCTTC.

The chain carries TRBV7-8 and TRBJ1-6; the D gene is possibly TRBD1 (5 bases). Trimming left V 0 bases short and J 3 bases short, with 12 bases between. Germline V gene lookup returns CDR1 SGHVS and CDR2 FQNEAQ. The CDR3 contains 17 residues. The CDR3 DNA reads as TGTGCCAGCAGCTTAGCAGGACAATCAAGCTATAATTCACCCCTCCACTTT. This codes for CASSLAGQSSYNSPLHF. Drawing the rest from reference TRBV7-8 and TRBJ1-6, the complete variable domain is GAGVSQSPRYKVAKRGQDVALRCDPISGHVSLFWYQQALGQGPEFLTYFQNEAQLDKSGLPSDRFFAERPEGSVSTLKIQRTQQEDSAVYLCASSLAGQSSYNSPLHFGNGTRLTVT.

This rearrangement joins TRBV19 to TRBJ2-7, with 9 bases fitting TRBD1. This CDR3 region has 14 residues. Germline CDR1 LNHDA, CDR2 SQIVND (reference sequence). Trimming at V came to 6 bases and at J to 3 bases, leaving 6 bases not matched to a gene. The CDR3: CASRRGQGNYEQYF. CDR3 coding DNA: TGTGCCAGTAGAAGGGGACAGGGCAACTACGAGCAGTACTTC.

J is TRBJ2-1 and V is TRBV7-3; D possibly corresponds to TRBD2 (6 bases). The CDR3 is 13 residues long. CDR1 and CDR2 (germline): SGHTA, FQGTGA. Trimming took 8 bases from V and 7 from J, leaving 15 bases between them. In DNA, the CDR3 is TGTGCCAGCGCCCGGGAGAAGGGGAATGAGCAGTTCTTC. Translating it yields CASAREKGNEQFF. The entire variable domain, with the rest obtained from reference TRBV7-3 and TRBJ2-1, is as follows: GAGVSQTPSNKVTEKGKYVELRCDPISGHTALYWYRQSLGQGPEFLIYFQGTGAADDSGLPNDRFFAVRPEGSVSTLKIQRTERGDSAVYLCASAREKGNEQFFGPGTRLTVL.

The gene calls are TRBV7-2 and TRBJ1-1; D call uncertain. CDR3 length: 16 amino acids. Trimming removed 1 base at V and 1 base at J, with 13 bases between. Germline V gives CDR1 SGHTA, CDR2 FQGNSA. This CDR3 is CASSLVGPRGNTEAFF. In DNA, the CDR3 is TGTGCCAGCAGCTTAGTTGGCCCTCGAGGGAACACTGAAGCTTTCTTT.

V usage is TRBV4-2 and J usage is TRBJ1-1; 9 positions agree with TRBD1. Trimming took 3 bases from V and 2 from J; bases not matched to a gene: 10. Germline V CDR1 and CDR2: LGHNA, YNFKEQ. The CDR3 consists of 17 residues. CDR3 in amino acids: CASSQGGQGGTNTEAFF. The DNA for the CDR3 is TGTGCCAGCAGCCAGGGGGGACAGGGAGGAACCAACACTGAAGCTTTCTTT.

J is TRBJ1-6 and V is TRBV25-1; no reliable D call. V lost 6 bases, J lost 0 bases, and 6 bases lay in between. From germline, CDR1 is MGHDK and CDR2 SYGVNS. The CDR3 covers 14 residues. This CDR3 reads CASRTNSYNSPLHF. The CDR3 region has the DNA TGTGCCAGCAGAACTAACTCCTATAATTCACCCCTCCACTTT.

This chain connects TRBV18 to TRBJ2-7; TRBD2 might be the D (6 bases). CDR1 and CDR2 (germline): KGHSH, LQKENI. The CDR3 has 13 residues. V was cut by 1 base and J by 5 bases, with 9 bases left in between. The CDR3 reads CASSPREVHEQYF. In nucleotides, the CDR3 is TGTGCCAGCTCACCACGGGAGGTCCACGAGCAGTACTTC. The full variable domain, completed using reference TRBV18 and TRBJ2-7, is NAGVMQNPRHLVRRRGQEARLRCSPMKGHSHVYWYRQLPEEGLKFMVYLQKENIIDESGMPKERFSAEFPKEGPSILRIQQVVRGDSAAYFCASSPREVHEQYFGPGTRLTVT.

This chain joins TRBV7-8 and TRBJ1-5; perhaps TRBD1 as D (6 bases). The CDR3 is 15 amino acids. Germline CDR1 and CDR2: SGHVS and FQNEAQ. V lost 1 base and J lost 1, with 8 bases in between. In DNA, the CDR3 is TGTGCCAGCAGCTTAGGGGACACCAGCAATCAGCCCCAGCATTTT. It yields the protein CASSLGDTSNQPQHF.